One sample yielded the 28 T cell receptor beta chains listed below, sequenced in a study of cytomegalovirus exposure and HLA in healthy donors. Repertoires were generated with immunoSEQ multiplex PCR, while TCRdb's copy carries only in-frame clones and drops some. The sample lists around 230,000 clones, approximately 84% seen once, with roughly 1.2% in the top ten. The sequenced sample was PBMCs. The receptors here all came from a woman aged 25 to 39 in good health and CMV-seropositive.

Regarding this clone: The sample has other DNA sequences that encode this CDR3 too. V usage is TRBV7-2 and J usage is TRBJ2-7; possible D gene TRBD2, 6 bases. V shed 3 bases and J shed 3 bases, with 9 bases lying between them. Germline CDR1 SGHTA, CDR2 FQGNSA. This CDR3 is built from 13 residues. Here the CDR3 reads CASSLGGFYEQYF. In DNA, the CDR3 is TGTGCCAGCAGCTTGGGGGGATTCTACGAGCAGTACTTC.

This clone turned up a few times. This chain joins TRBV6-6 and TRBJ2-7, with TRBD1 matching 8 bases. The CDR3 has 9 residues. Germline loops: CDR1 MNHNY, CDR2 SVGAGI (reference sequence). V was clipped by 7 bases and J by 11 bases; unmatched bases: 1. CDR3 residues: CASTGGKYF. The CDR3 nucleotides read TGTGCCAGCACAGGGGGCAAGTACTTC.

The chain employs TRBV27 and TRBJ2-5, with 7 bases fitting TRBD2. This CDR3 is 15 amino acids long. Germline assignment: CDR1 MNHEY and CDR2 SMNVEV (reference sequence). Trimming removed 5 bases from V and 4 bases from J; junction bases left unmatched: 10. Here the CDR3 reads CASSGSGKLGETQYF. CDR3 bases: TGTGCCAGCAGTGGAAGCGGGAAACTAGGAGAGACCCAGTACTTC.

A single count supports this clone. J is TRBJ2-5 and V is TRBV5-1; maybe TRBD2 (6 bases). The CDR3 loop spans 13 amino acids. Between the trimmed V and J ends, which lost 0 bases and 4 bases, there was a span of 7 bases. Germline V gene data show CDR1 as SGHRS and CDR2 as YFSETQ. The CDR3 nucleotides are TGCGCCAGCAGCTTGGGGAGGGGAGAGACCCAGTACTTC. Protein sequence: CASSLGRGETQYF.

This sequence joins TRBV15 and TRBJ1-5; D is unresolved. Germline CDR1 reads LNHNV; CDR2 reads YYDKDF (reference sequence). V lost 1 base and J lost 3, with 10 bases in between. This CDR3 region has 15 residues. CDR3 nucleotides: TGTGCCACCAGCAGAGGGCAGGTCAACAATCAGCCCCAGCATTTT. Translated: CATSRGQVNNQPQHF.

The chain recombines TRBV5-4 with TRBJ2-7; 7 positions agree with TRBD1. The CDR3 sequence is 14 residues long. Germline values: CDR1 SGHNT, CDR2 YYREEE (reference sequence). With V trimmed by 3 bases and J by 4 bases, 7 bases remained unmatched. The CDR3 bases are TGTGCCAGCAGCTCGCTAGACAGGGTTTACGAGCAGTACTTC. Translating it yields CASSSLDRVYEQYF.

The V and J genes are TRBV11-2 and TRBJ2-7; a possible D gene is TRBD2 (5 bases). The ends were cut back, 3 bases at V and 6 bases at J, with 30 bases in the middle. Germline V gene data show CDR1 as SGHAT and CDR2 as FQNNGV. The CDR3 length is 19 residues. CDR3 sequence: CASSLAFLTSRSLRGEQYF. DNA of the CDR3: TGTGCCAGCAGCTTGGCCTTCCTCACTTCCCGGTCCCTTCGGGGCGAGCAGTACTTC.

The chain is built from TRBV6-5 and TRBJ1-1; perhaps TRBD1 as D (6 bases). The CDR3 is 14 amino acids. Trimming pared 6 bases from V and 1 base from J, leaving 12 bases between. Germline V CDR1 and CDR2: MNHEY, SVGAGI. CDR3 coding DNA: TGTGCCAGCAGCCGTACAGGGTCGAACACTGAAGCTTTCTTT. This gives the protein CASSRTGSNTEAFF.

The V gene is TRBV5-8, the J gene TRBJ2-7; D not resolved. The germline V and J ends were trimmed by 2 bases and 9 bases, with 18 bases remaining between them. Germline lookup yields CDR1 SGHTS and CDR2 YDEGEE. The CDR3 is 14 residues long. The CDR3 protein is CASSFRTDRFRQYF. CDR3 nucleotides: TGTGCCAGCAGCTTTCGCACAGATCGCTTCCGGCAGTACTTC.

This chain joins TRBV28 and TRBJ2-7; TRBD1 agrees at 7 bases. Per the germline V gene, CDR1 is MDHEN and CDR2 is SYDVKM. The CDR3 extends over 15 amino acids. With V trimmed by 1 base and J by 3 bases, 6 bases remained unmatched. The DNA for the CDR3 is TGTGCCAGCAGTTTATCCACAGGGGTCATCTACGAGCAGTACTTC. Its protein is CASSLSTGVIYEQYF.

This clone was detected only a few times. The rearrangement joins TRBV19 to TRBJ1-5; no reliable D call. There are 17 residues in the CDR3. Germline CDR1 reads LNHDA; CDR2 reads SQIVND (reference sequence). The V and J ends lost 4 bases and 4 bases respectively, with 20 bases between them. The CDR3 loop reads CASSTREAQNLNQPQHF. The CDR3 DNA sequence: TGTGCCAGTAGTACTCGTGAGGCCCAGAATCTTAATCAGCCCCAGCATTTT.

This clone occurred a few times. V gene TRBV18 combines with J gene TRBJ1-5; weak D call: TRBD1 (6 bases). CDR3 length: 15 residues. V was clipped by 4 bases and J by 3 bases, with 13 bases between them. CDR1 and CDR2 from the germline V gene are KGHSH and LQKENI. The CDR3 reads CASSQVDSYNQPQHF. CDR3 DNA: TGTGCCAGCTCACAGGTGGACAGTTACAATCAGCCCCAGCATTTT. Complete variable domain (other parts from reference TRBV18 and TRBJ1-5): NAGVMQNPRHLVRRRGQEARLRCSPMKGHSHVYWYRQLPEEGLKFMVYLQKENIIDESGMPKERFSAEFPKEGPSILRIQQVVRGDSAAYFCASSQVDSYNQPQHFGDGTRLSIL.

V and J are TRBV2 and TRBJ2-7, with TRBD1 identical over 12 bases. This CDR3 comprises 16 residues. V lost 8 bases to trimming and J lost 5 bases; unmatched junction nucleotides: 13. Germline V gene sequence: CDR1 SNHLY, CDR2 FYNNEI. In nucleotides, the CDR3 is TGTGCCAGCGACAAGGCGAAGGGGACAGGGGGCGACGAGCAGTACTTC. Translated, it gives CASDKAKGTGGDEQYF.

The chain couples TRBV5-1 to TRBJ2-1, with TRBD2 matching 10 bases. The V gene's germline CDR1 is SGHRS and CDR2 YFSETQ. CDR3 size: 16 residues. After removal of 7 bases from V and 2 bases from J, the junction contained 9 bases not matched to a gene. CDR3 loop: CASRASGSVAYNEQFF. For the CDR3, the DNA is TGCGCCAGCCGGGCTAGCGGGAGTGTCGCCTACAATGAGCAGTTCTTC.

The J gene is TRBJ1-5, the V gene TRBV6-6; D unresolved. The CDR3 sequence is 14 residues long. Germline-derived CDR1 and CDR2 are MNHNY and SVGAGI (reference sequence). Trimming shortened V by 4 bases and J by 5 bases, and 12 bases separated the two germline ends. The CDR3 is CASSSRTPDQPQHF. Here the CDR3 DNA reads TGTGCCAGCAGTTCTAGGACTCCGGATCAGCCCCAGCATTTT.

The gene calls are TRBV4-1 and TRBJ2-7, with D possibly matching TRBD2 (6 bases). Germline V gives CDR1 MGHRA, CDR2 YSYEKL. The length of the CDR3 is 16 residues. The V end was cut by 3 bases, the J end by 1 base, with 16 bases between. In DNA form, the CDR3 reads TGCGCCAGCAGCCACCGATCCGGGACTCAATCCTACGAGCAGTACTTC. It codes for CASSHRSGTQSYEQYF.

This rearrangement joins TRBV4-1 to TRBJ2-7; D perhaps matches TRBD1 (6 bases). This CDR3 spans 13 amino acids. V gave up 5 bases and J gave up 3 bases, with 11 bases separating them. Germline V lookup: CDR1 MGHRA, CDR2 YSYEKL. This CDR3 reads CASSDRDIYEQYF. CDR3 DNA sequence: TGCGCCAGCAGCGACCGGGACATCTACGAGCAGTACTTC.

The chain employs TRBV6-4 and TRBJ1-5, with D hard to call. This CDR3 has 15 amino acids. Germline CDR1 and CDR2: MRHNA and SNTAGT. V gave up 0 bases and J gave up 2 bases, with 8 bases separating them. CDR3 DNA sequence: TGTGCCAGCAGTGACTCGGAGGGCGGCAATCAGCCCCAGCATTTT. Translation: CASSDSEGGNQPQHF.

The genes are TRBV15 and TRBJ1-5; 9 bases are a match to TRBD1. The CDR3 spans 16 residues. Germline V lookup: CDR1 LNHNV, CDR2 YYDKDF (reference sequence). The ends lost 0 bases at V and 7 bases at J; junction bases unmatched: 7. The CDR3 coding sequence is TGTGCCACCAGCAGAGATTTGGGACAGGGAGACCAGCCCCAGCATTTT. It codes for CATSRDLGQGDQPQHF.

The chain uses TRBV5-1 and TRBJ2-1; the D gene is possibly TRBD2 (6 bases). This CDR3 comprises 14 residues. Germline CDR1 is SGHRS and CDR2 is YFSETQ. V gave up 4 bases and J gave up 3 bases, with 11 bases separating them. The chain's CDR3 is CASSTSTFYNEQFF. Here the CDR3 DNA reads TGCGCCAGCAGCACTAGCACCTTCTACAATGAGCAGTTCTTC.

CDR3 sequence (DNA): TGTGCCAGCAGCGCCCGAGGGAGCGGCTACGAGCAGTACTTC. Translating gives CASSARGSGYEQYF. This chain connects TRBV7-8 to TRBJ2-7; a weak D match, TRBD2 (5 bases). V dropped 5 bases and J dropped 3 bases, with 14 bases sitting between them. Germline lookup yields CDR1 SGHVS and CDR2 FQNEAQ. CDR3 size: 14 residues.

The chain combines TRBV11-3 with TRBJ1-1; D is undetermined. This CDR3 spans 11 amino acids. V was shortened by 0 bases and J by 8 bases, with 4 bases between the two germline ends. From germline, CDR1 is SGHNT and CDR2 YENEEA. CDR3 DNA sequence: TGTGCCAGCAGCTTAGACAGGGAAGCTTTCTTT. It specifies CASSLDREAFF.

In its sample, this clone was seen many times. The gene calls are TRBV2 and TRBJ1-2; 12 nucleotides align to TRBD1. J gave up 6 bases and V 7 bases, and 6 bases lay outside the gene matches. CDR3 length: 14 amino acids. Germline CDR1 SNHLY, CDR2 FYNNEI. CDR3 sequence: CASNRDRGLDGYTF. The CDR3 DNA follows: TGTGCCAGCAACCGGGACAGGGGGCTGGATGGCTACACCTTC.

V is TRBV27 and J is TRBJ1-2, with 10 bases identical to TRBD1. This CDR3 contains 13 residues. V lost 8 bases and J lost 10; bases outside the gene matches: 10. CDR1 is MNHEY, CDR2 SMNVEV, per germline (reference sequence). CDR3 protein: CASGPGTGVDYTF. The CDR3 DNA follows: TGTGCCAGCGGGCCCGGGACAGGGGTGGACTACACCTTC.

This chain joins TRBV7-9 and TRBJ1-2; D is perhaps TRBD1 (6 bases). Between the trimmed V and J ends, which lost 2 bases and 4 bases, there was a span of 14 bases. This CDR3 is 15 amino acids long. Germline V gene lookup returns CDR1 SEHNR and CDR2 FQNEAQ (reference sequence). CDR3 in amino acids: CASSLIQGNAYGYTF. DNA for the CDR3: TGTGCCAGCAGCTTAATTCAGGGGAACGCCTATGGCTACACCTTC.

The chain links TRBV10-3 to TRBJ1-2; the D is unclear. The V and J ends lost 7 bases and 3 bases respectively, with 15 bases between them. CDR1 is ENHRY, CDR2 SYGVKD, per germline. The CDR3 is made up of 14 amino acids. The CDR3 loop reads CAITNSPTYYGYTF. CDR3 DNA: TGTGCCATCACTAACAGCCCCACGTACTATGGCTACACCTTC.

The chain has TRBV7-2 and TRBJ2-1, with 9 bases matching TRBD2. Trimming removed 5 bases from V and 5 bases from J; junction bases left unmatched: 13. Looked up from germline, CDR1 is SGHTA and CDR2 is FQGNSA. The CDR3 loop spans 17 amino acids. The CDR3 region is CASSADLAGPYHNEQFF. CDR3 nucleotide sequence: TGTGCCAGCAGCGCAGACCTAGCGGGACCTTATCACAATGAGCAGTTCTTC.

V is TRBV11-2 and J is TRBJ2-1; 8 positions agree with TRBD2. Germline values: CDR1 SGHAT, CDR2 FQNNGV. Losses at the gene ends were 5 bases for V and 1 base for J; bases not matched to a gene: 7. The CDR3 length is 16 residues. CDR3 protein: CASSPIAGTSYNEQFF. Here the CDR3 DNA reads TGTGCCAGCAGCCCTATAGCGGGAACTTCCTACAATGAGCAGTTCTTC.